This TCR beta chain was documented in a study of cytomegalovirus exposure and HLA in healthy donors (dated by TCRdb to about 2017). Background on the whole study: An earlier analysis of several hundred of the donors reported roughly 270 Gb of sequence data and some 100 million unique TCR beta sequences from 150 million to 200 million T cells. Around 320 gigabases of sequencing data and approximately 85 million unique TCR sequences were included in an early release covering roughly 600 HLA-typed donors. The genetic ancestry cluster associated with self-reported Caucasian donors included 70% to 85% of the roughly 400 genotyped donors. The study aimed to test whether cataloging public T cell receptors could reveal signatures of past pathogen exposure. The T cell repertoires of several hundred subjects were profiled by immunosequencing and related to cytomegalovirus serostatus. In addition to the first cohort of roughly 670 subjects, a separate validation cohort of 100 to 150 different subjects was used. High-throughput TCR immunosequencing, statistical association of individual TCRs with disease status, and machine learning were combined to predict cytomegalovirus infection status. A later analysis re-examined previously published TCR beta repertoires from roughly 720 donors and added high-resolution HLA genotyping to investigate patterns of TCR occurrence. The later analysis used no new phenotypic data to find candidate immune exposures, relying instead on TCR beta sequences and their occurrence across donors. An earlier analysis of 587 of the donors used high-throughput TCR beta sequencing to judge whether each TCR beta V gene segment behaved as functional or pseudogenic. Donor age, sex, ethnicity and CMV serostatus were collected together with the repertoire data. A later genetic analysis used genome-wide SNP genotypes for 398 of the 666 donors, treating that subset as a discovery cohort. Every discovery cohort repertoire had been produced on one sequencing platform. HLA typing covered class I and class II loci at four-digit resolution. Typing coverage varied by locus: roughly 620-630 donors for A, B, C, DRB1 and DQB1; approximately 560 for DQA1; over 600 for DPA1; 400 to 480 for DPB1. Because of strong linkage in the cohort, 4 to 6 DR-DQ haplotypes were treated as single units for association and clustering. On average, about 240,000 unique TCR beta nucleotide sequences were sequenced per donor among 300 to 500 genotyped donors of the cohort, with roughly 18% of those sequences being non-productive.

This clone was recorded a few times. No cognate antigen has been identified for it. No base quality values were provided; no much bigger clone lies one nucleotide off. The cohort comprised more than 550 healthy bone marrow donors. All cohort members were sampled while nominally healthy, although unrecorded immune exposures were likely present. The donor tested CMV seropositive and was one of the 289 seropositive cohort members. Each donor provided a peripheral blood sample, and peripheral blood mononuclear cells were used for TCR beta sequencing. The Qiagen DNeasy Blood Extraction Kit was used to extract genomic DNA from the blood cell samples. Library method: the immunoSEQ multiplex PCR assay. The multiplex PCR relied on a mix of 60 forward primers for TCR Vbeta segments and 13 reverse primers for TCR Jbeta segments. The CDR3 region of rearranged TCR beta genes was amplified from genomic DNA with a multiplex PCR assay. Amplified TCR beta libraries were sequenced as 87-base-pair reads on the Illumina HiSeq System. The published analysis was carried out like this. A later analysis tallied some 79 million unique TCR beta chains across the 600 to 700 repertoires, and about 12 million of those chains were shared by two or more donors. A nearest-neighbor algorithm error-corrected the raw reads and collapsed the reads into unique sequences, merging closely related sequences to remove PCR and sequencing errors. Alignment of CDR3 sequences to IMGT reference sequences was used to assign V, D and J gene segments. For a sequence to be retained, a match of at least six nucleotides to both a V gene segment and a J gene segment was required. Rearrangements were called productive when the CDR3 lacked stop codons and stayed in frame with V and J; all others were non-productive. Following IMGT convention, CDR3 was defined as the stretch from the second conserved V-encoded cysteine to the conserved J-encoded phenylalanine. The earlier analysis of approximately 590 of the donors excluded any sequence lacking an unambiguous match to a single V gene segment. In an earlier analysis of several hundred of the donors, V segments were called functional above 56.7% productive rearrangements and were called segregating when the between-donor standard deviation exceeded 5%. To diagnose cytomegalovirus status from the catalog of TCR beta chain sequences, a statistical classification framework was built. V and J gene assignment, in a later analysis, came from comparing TCR nucleotide sequences with IMGT/GENE-DB human TR gene sequences. Using the TCRdist pipeline, a later analysis assigned CDR3 sequences along with most-parsimonious VDJ recombination scenarios. In a later analysis, each TCR beta chain was defined by its CDR3 amino acid sequence together with its V-gene family, and reads lacking a unique V-gene family were excluded. As a way to deal with suspected cross-contamination and a sequencing artifact, a later analysis dropped nearly 600 nucleotide sequences that were highly shared and had low generation probability. In a later analysis, a clonal expansion index was calculated for each public chain from normalized within-repertoire ranks of inferred template counts. Generation probabilities in a later analysis came from a VDJ recombination model fitted to out-of-frame rearrangements, and those results were checked against IGoR. A later analysis scored TCR-TCR, TCR-HLA and TCR-CMV co-occurrence with hypergeometric tests, applying a repertoire-size bias correction to TCR pairs. False discovery rates were estimated in a later analysis by permuting HLA or CMV assignments 20 times. A later analysis grouped co-occurring TCRs with DBSCAN, adding TCRdist sequence similarity when clustering within HLA-allele-positive subsets. Repertoires with fewer than 30,000 or more than 120,000 public chains, plus five repertoires with anomalous nucleotide sharing, were excluded from co-occurrence clustering. Imported from immuneACCESS, the table was reduced by TCRdb to in-frame sequences with V and J called. These copies leave out some clones; in studies compared against another copy, an unresolved V gene accounts for under half, and the cause of the remainder is not known. V and J calls and clone size follow that table, whereas D and trimming were derived from the DNA. This sample gives some 65,000 clones in total; 60% to 80% of them show up just once. Less than 3.5% of the sample goes to the ten largest clones.

On the study overall, not on this receptor specifically: The classifier was reported to diagnose cytomegalovirus status with high specificity and sensitivity in both the original and validation cohorts. Linkage disequilibrium might explain the correlated functional status among segregating V segments, but an unknown experimental factor could not be ruled out. A later analysis associated about 17,000 TCR beta sequences with specific HLA alleles at a false discovery rate of 0.05. Broadly in line with IMGT annotations, most TCR beta V segments showed up in productive rearrangements about 87% or about 30% of the time in an earlier analysis of 587 of the donors. When HLA alleles, especially DR and DQ, strongly co-occurred, attributing TCR associations to individual alleles was difficult. Across donors, most TCR sequences were observed very rarely, whereas some public TCRs were present in many individuals. A later analysis found that most CMV-associated TCR beta chains appeared HLA-restricted, with HLA associations seemingly driven largely by CMV exposure. In a later genetic analysis, a missense DCLRE1C variant was associated with V-gene and J-gene trimming of TCR beta chains, and the association was replicated in an independent cohort. In a later analysis, HLA-associated TCR beta chains showed more clonal expansion and lower generation probabilities than non-associated chains that were equally common. Several of the top co-occurrence clusters appeared to be linked to parvovirus B19, influenza, CMV and Epstein-Barr virus, according to a later analysis. In vitro tests confirmed that a few of the cytomegalovirus-associated TCR beta chains recognize cytomegalovirus antigens. Immune exposure information for the cohort was limited to CMV serostatus. The authors suggested that the approach could potentially be extended to other disease states and immunological phenotypes. Because some donors lacked HLA typing at each locus, the association tests relied only on the typed subset. A total of 150 or so TCR beta chains were listed by the study as associated with cytomegalovirus. In this cohort, only TCR beta chains were sequenced, and detectable features were limited by the absence of alpha or paired-chain data. The presence/absence analyses assumed that sequencing depth was roughly uniform across donors, and that assumption may not be true. A further reported finding was that TCR beta sequences accurately predicted the HLA-A and HLA-B alleles for most subjects in the first cohort. A cluster of highly shared sequence variants was judged likely to be a technical artifact of the sequencing pipeline. According to a later analysis, TCR association rates differed among HLA loci, with DRB1 alleles showing the most associated TCRs and HLA-C alleles showing the fewest. The earlier analysis of fewer than 750 of the donors excluded over 15 rarely observed V segments, including chromosome 9 orphons, because counts were too low. Compared with the approximately 600-donor mean, donors in an Asian-associated ancestry cluster had fewer N-insertions in productive TCRs, according to a later genetic analysis.

This receptor was obtained from a girl aged 10 to 17 in good health and CMV-seropositive. The sequenced sample was PBMCs.

The CDR3 sequence is CASSQDPFNEQFF. The sequenced DNA: TGCGCCAGCAGCCAAGATCCATTCAATGAGCAGTTCTTC. The chain is made from TRBV4-3 and TRBJ2-1; a confident D gene designation cannot be given. Reading from cysteine to phenylalanine, the CDR3 counts 13 amino acids. Of the read, only the CDR3 DNA is kept; its 39 bases are in frame from base 1. CDR1 and CDR2 are read off the germline V gene as LGHNA and YSLEER. The germline ends are 6 bases apart after V is trimmed by 0 bases and J by 6 bases.